The rows below give T cell receptor beta chains drawn from one sample of a study of blood T cells in healthy people across ages. Each CDR3 protein is one row after TCRdb ran MiXCR on the 5' RACE reads. The repertoire includes around 850,000 distinct CDR3 sequences, around 36% of them detected once, and roughly 13% sits in the top ten. The sample comprised blood. The receptors come from a man aged 18 to 35 in good health. Each CDR3 is given with its conserved first and last residue. Fields, in order: D gene, J gene, clone size, V gene, CDR3 protein, CDR3 DNA. A D gene is named only where the DNA matches it firmly. Clone sizes are given selectively: once, few, many, or a class where the clone is expanded.

>TRBD1|TRBJ2-1|few|TRBV27
CASSFQGVVNNEQFF
TGTGCCAGCAGCTTTCAGGGGGTGGTGAACAATGAGCAGTTCTTC
>TRBD2|TRBJ2-1|few|TRBV11-1
CASSFWSLVAGGPSSYNEQFF
TGTGCCAGCAGCTTCTGGTCGCTGGTAGCGGGGGGACCGAGCTCCTACAATGAGCAGTTCTTC
>NA|TRBJ1-2|few|TRBV20-1
CSARDPDNYGYTF
TGCAGTGCTAGAGACCCGGATAACTATGGCTACACCTTC
>TRBD1|TRBJ2-1|once|TRBV4-2
CVSSPGQGGWNEQFF
TGTGTCAGCAGCCCTGGACAGGGGGGATGGAATGAGCAGTTCTTC
>NA|TRBJ1-2|NA|TRBV7-2
CASSLAPVGANYGYTF
TGTGCCAGCAGCTTAGCGCCCGTTGGCGCTAACTATGGCTACACCTTC
>TRBD1|TRBJ2-1|NA|TRBV6-5
CASSRQGGRQETQFF
TGTGCCAGCAGTAGACAGGGGGGGCGGCAAGAGACCCAGTTCTTC
>NA|TRBJ1-4|NA|TRBV6-6
CASSYSSGGEKLFF
TGTGCCAGCAGTTACTCTTCCGGGGGTGAAAAACTGTTTTTT
>NA|TRBJ1-5|NA|TRBV12-3/TRBV12-4
CASSLTPQPQHF
TGTGCCAGCAGTTTAACCCCTCAGCCCCAGCATTTT
>NA|TRBJ1-5|NA|TRBV27
CASSWRYNQPQHF
TGTGCCAGCAGTTGGAGGTACAATCAGCCCCAGCATTTT
>NA|TRBJ1-1|NA|TRBV5-6
CASSWVDAPHEAFF
TGTGCCAGCAGCTGGGTTGATGCACCCCATGAAGCTTTCTTT
>NA|TRBJ1-6|few|TRBV20-1
CSARDGSIPYNSPLHF
TGCAGTGCTAGAGATGGGAGTATCCCCTATAATTCACCCCTCCACTTT
>NA|TRBJ1-5|NA|TRBV7-8
CASSPDPTGTNQPQHF
TGTGCCAGCAGCCCCGATCCAACAGGGACCAATCAGCCCCAGCATTTT
>TRBD1|TRBJ2-7|once|TRBV11-2
CASSSPGQPYEQYF
TGTGCCAGCAGCTCCCCGGGACAGCCCTACGAGCAGTACTTC
>NA|TRBJ2-3|many|TRBV27
CASSRAPGADTQYF
TGTGCCAGCTCGCGGGCCCCTGGCGCAGATACGCAGTATTTT
>NA|TRBJ2-5|few|TRBV3-1
CASSQFHRDHQYF
TGTGCCAGCAGCCAATTCCACCGGGACCACCAGTACTTC
>NA|TRBJ1-1|few|TRBV27
CASSLGGAGNTEAFF
TGTGCCAGCAGTTTAGGTGGGGCGGGAAACACTGAAGCTTTCTTT
>NA|TRBJ1-5|few|TRBV7-2
CASSPASLSAAPQHF
TGTGCCAGCAGCCCTGCTAGTCTCTCGGCGGCTCCCCAGCATTTT
>NA|TRBJ2-1|few|TRBV7-2
CASSWTAPQTDEQFF
TGTGCCAGCAGCTGGACGGCACCCCAAACCGATGAGCAGTTCTTC
>TRBD1|TRBJ1-1|few|TRBV7-9
CASSPGQGTNTEAFF
TGTGCCAGCAGCCCAGGACAGGGGACGAACACTGAAGCTTTCTTT
>TRBD2|TRBJ2-3|few|TRBV7-2
CASSLVGAGGPADTQYF
TGTGCCAGCAGCTTAGTTGGGGCGGGGGGGCCAGCAGATACGCAGTATTTT
>TRBD1|TRBJ1-2|few|TRBV4-1
CASSLTGNFNYGYTF
TGCGCCAGCAGCCTGACAGGGAATTTCAACTATGGCTACACCTTC
>TRBD1|TRBJ1-1|NA|TRBV6-5
CASSYSGQGMGEAFF
TGTGCCAGCAGTTACTCGGGACAGGGAATGGGTGAAGCTTTCTTT
>NA|TRBJ2-3|NA|TRBV20-1
CSAWASTDTQYF
TGCAGTGCTTGGGCTAGCACAGATACGCAGTATTTT
>NA|TRBJ2-7|few|TRBV7-2
CASRRSEGPTYEQYF
TGTGCCAGCAGACGAAGTGAAGGACCCACCTACGAGCAGTACTTC
>NA|TRBJ2-5|many|TRBV12-3/TRBV12-4
CASSLALSRQETQYF
TGTGCCAGCAGTTTAGCGCTATCACGGCAAGAGACCCAGTACTTC
>NA|TRBJ2-3|NA|TRBV20-1
CSATPQDQTDTQYF
TGCAGTGCTACCCCCCAGGATCAGACGGATACGCAGTATTTT
>TRBD1|TRBJ2-5|NA|TRBV28
CASSDIQGSGETQYF
TGTGCCAGCAGTGACATACAGGGGAGTGGGGAGACCCAGTACTTC
>NA|TRBJ1-1|few|TRBV4-3
CASSQYLQGNTEAFF
TGCGCCAGCAGCCAGTACTTACAGGGGAACACTGAAGCTTTCTTT
>NA|TRBJ2-1|few|TRBV7-3
CASRRDADYNEQFF
TGTGCCAGCAGAAGGGACGCAGACTACAATGAGCAGTTCTTC
>NA|TRBJ1-1|NA|TRBV7-9
CASSWGARNTEAFF
TGTGCCAGCAGCTGGGGGGCCCGGAACACTGAAGCTTTCTTT
>NA|TRBJ2-3|many|TRBV7-3
CASSLIGASGDTQYF
TGTGCCAGCAGCTTAATAGGGGCCAGCGGTGATACGCAGTATTTT
>TRBD2|TRBJ2-1|NA|TRBV7-9
CASSLASLAGDYNEQFF
TGTGCCAGCAGCTTAGCTAGTCTAGCGGGGGATTACAATGAGCAGTTCTTC
>NA|TRBJ1-1|NA|TRBV20-1
CSATLDPNTEAFF
TGCAGTGCTACCCTCGACCCGAACACTGAAGCTTTCTTT
>NA|TRBJ2-5|few|TRBV20-1
CSARDPKGQETQYF
TGCAGTGCTAGAGATCCCAAAGGCCAAGAGACCCAGTACTTC
>NA|TRBJ2-7|NA|TRBV11-2
CASRSGLRYEQYF
TGTGCCAGCAGATCCGGACTTCGCTACGAGCAGTACTTC
>TRBD2|TRBJ2-1|once|TRBV7-6
CASSAPRTRLNNEQFF
TGTGCCAGCAGCGCACCTAGGACTAGATTAAACAATGAGCAGTTCTTC
>TRBD1|TRBJ1-5|once|TRBV7-8
CASSQFDRGSNQPQHF
TGTGCCAGCAGCCAGTTCGACAGGGGTAGCAATCAGCCCCAGCATTTT
>NA|TRBJ2-3|NA|TRBV29-1
CSDQQGTTSTDTQYF
TGCAGCGACCAACAGGGTACAACGAGCACAGATACGCAGTATTTT
>NA|TRBJ2-6|many|TRBV12-3/TRBV12-4
CASIGLSGANVLTF
TGTGCCAGCATTGGCCTGTCTGGGGCCAACGTCCTGACTTTC
>TRBD1|TRBJ2-7|many|TRBV2
CALGQGGYEQYF
TGTGCCTTAGGACAGGGGGGATACGAGCAGTACTTC
>TRBD2|TRBJ2-1|few|TRBV4-1
CASSRTGGPFPVSYNEQFF
TGCGCCAGCAGCCGCACGGGGGGGCCCTTTCCCGTTTCCTACAATGAGCAGTTCTTC
>NA|TRBJ1-2|few|TRBV28
CASSLGALLDGYTF
TGTGCCAGCAGTCTAGGGGCCCTCTTGGATGGCTACACCTTC
>TRBD1|TRBJ1-1|few|TRBV20-1
CSATGQGTYEAFF
TGCAGTGCAACCGGACAGGGGACCTATGAAGCTTTCTTT
>NA|TRBJ2-5|NA|TRBV27
CASGKRGETQYF
TGTGCCAGCGGCAAGAGGGGGGAGACCCAGTACTTC
>NA|TRBJ1-5|NA|TRBV20-1
CSARVRRPNQPQHF
TGCAGTGCTAGAGTAAGACGGCCCAATCAGCCCCAGCATTTT
>NA|TRBJ1-5|once|TRBV20-1
CSASRRVQRDNQPQHF
TGCAGTGCTAGTCGTCGGGTGCAGCGAGACAATCAGCCCCAGCATTTT
>NA|TRBJ2-2|NA|TRBV28
CASTTLGQPNTGELFF
TGTGCCAGCACCACTCTTGGACAGCCGAACACCGGGGAGCTGTTTTTT
>TRBD2|TRBJ2-1|few|TRBV6-2/TRBV6-3
CASSYPTRAGAGGEQFF
TGTGCCAGCAGTTACCCTACTAGAGCGGGGGCTGGCGGGGAGCAGTTCTTC
>NA|TRBJ1-6|NA|TRBV5-4
CAGSLGRSINPPLHF
TGTGCCGGCAGCTTGGGCCGATCAATTAATCCACCCCTCCACTTT
>TRBD1|TRBJ1-1|NA|TRBV12-3/TRBV12-4
CASSPNSGGGTEAFF
TGTGCCAGCAGTCCGAATTCAGGGGGCGGGACTGAAGCTTTCTTT
>NA|TRBJ1-2|many|TRBV4-3
CASSQGTRMNYGYTF
TGCGCCAGCAGCCAAGGGACCAGGATGAACTATGGCTACACCTTC